Below, 19 T cell receptor beta chains from the same sample are listed, as sequenced in a study of vaccination effects on CD4 cells after COVID-19. Antigens of these TCRs are unknown. Profiled with immunoSEQ multiplex PCR; TCRdb holds only in-frame clones, not every one. Among around 49,000 clones listed, approximately 70% were seen once. Antigen-specific CD4+ T cells were expanded with viral peptide pools in the ViraFEST assay before sequencing. Upon completion of 10 to 11 days in culture, CD4+ T cells were isolated. A PCR test confirmed that the person had SARS-CoV-2 infection between March and December 2020. Sequencing was performed on CD4+ T cells from PBMCs cultured with a peptide pool, taken before COVID-19 vaccination. These receptors originate from a human donor who had a prior SARS-CoV-2 infection.

This sequence joins TRBV27 and TRBJ2-1; D is possibly TRBD1 (6 bases). This CDR3 contains 17 residues. Germline V gives CDR1 MNHEY, CDR2 SMNVEV (reference sequence). V lost 5 bases to trimming and J lost 2 bases, with 19 bases between them. CDR3 amino acids: CASSPRLRRDTYNEQFF. CDR3 bases: TGTGCCAGCAGTCCGAGACTACGCCGGGACACCTACAATGAGCAGTTCTTC.

The gene calls are TRBV5-1 and TRBJ1-2, with D perhaps matching TRBD1 (6 bases). The CDR3 loop spans 15 amino acids. The V end lost 6 bases, the J end lost 5 bases, and 20 bases lay between the germline ends. In germline, CDR1 is SGHRS, CDR2 YFSETQ. Here the CDR3 reads CASTFGGTTIYGYTF. CDR3 DNA: TGCGCCAGCACCTTTGGCGGGACAACGATATATGGCTACACCTTC.

This clone has a handful of counts. The chain employs TRBV14 and TRBJ2-3; D assignment may be TRBD1 or TRBD2 (5 bases each). The length of the CDR3 is 19 residues. CDR1 is SGHDN, CDR2 FVKESK, per germline. The V end was cut by 3 bases, the J end by 2 bases, with 24 bases between. DNA of the CDR3: TGTGCCAGCAGCCACTTCTCGGGGCGAGACCTATACAACACAGATACGCAGTATTTT. As protein: CASSHFSGRDLYNTDTQYF.

This clone was counted between two and nine times. The V and J genes are TRBV18 and TRBJ1-4; 8 nucleotides align to TRBD1. CDR3 length equals 16 residues. With 0 bases clipped from V and 8 bases from J, the junction kept 8 bases outside the gene matches. Per germline, CDR1 KGHSH and CDR2 LQKENI. The chain's CDR3 is CASSPPQTGVGEKLFF. CDR3 bases: TGTGCCAGCTCACCACCCCAGACAGGGGTAGGAGAAAAACTGTTTTTT. The full variable domain, with the rest looked up from reference TRBV18 and TRBJ1-4, is NAGVMQNPRHLVRRRGQEARLRCSPMKGHSHVYWYRQLPEEGLKFMVYLQKENIIDESGMPKERFSAEFPKEGPSILRIQQVVRGDSAAYFCASSPPQTGVGEKLFFGSGTQLSVL.

The genes are TRBV5-6 and TRBJ1-3, with D uncertain. The V gene's germline CDR1 is SGHDT and CDR2 YYEEEE. With 0 bases removed from V and 4 bases from J, the gap between germline ends came to 5 bases. The CDR3 has 13 residues. This CDR3 is CASSLGRGNTIYF. The CDR3 DNA reads as TGTGCCAGCAGCTTGGGGAGGGGAAACACCATATATTTT.

This clone was seen only a few times. This chain's CDR3 is CASSMTGTYYEQYF. The CDR3 DNA reads as TGTGCCAGCAGCATGACAGGGACTTACTACGAGCAGTACTTC. V usage is TRBV7-2 and J usage is TRBJ2-7; weak D call: TRBD1 (7 bases). Germline V CDR1 and CDR2: SGHTA, FQGNSA. Between the trimmed V and J ends, which lost 5 bases and 3 bases, there was a span of 14 bases. The CDR3 has 14 residues. Looking up the rest from reference TRBV7-2 and TRBJ2-7 gives the full variable domain: GAGVSQSPSNKVTEKGKDVELRCDPISGHTALYWYRQSLGQGLEFLIYFQGNSAPDKSGLPSDRFSAERTGGSVSTLTIQRTQQEDSAVYLCASSMTGTYYEQYFGPGTRLTVT.

The chain uses TRBV4-1 and TRBJ1-4, with TRBD1 identical over 9 bases. The V gene's germline CDR1 is MGHRA and CDR2 YSYEKL. Losses at the gene ends were 5 bases for V and 9 bases for J; bases not matched to a gene: 13. The length of the CDR3 is 16 residues. The CDR3 sequence: CASSTTLGQGVKKLFF. As DNA, the CDR3 is TGCGCCAGCAGCACGACGTTGGGACAGGGAGTTAAAAAACTGTTTTTT.

The chain employs TRBV6-5 and TRBJ2-5; 9 bases agree with TRBD2. The CDR3 is 16 residues long. After removal of 0 bases from V and 2 bases from J, the junction contained 4 bases not matched to a gene. Germline assignment: CDR1 MNHEY and CDR2 SVGAGI. The CDR3 loop reads CASSYSSGGKQETQYF. The CDR3, as DNA: TGTGCCAGCAGTTACTCGAGCGGGGGGAAACAAGAGACCCAGTACTTC.

The genes are TRBV5-6 and TRBJ1-2; no clear D gene. Germline loops: CDR1 SGHDT, CDR2 YYEEEE. With 4 bases removed from V and 4 bases from J, the gap between germline ends came to 17 bases. The CDR3 runs to 15 residues. In DNA form, the CDR3 reads TGTGCCAGCAGCCGACACCCACTTCACGGCTATGGCTACACCTTC. It translates to CASSRHPLHGYGYTF.

This clone occurred a few times. The V and J genes are TRBV4-3 and TRBJ2-2; D call uncertain. This CDR3 spans 14 amino acids. The V end was cut by 1 base, the J end by 6 bases, with 9 bases between. The V gene's germline CDR1 is LGHNA and CDR2 YSLEER. CDR3 in amino acids: CASSQVRASGELFF. The DNA for the CDR3 is TGCGCCAGCAGCCAAGTTAGGGCGTCCGGGGAGCTGTTTTTT.

This clone turned up a few times. J is TRBJ2-5 and V is TRBV7-2; D is possibly TRBD1 (5 bases). The V gene's germline CDR1 is SGHTA and CDR2 FQGNSA. The CDR3 spans 13 residues. V was clipped by 5 bases and J by 0 bases, with 7 bases between them. The DNA for the CDR3 is TGTGCCAGCAGCCCCAGGGACCAAGAGACCCAGTACTTC. This translates into CASSPRDQETQYF.

This clone came up a few times. This chain joins TRBV7-9 and TRBJ2-1, with 7 bases identical to TRBD2. Germline V gene sequence: CDR1 SEHNR, CDR2 FQNEAQ (reference sequence). V lost 5 bases and J lost 8; bases outside the gene matches: 9. The CDR3 length is 14 residues. CDR3 coding DNA: TGTGCCAGCAGCCGGGAGGAGGGCCGGTATGAGCAGTTCTTC. Translated, it gives CASSREEGRYEQFF.

CDR3 amino acids: CASSLGAESSYNSPLHF. The CDR3 bases are TGTGCCAGCAGCTTGGGGGCAGAGAGCTCCTATAATTCACCCCTCCACTTT. The chain links TRBV5-4 to TRBJ1-6; D unresolved. The CDR3 runs 17 residues. CDR1 and CDR2 from the germline V gene are SGHNT and YYREEE (reference sequence). The germline V and J ends were trimmed by 0 bases and 0 bases, with 10 bases remaining between them.

The chain recombines TRBV5-1 with TRBJ1-6; D ambiguous. This CDR3 comprises 14 residues. Trimming removed 4 bases at V and 7 bases at J, with 12 bases between. The germline CDR1 and CDR2 sequences are SGHRS and YFSETQ. The CDR3 region is CASSGSVVNSPLHF. Written as DNA, the CDR3 is TGCGCCAGCAGCGGGTCCGTGGTAAATTCACCCCTCCACTTT.

This clone was counted only a few times. The chain combines TRBV7-8 with TRBJ1-4; TRBD1 might be the D (5 bases). V was shortened by 7 bases and J by 6 bases, with 18 bases between the two germline ends. The CDR3 is 15 residues long. Germline CDR1 reads SGHVS; CDR2 reads FQNEAQ. In nucleotides, the CDR3 is TGTGCCAGCACCCGCTTCGGGGGGACCGATGAAAAACTGTTTTTT. Protein product: CASTRFGGTDEKLFF.

This clone was counted a few times. CDR3 sequence (DNA): TGTGCCAGCAGCTTAGAATCGGGGAGGGGGTACACCATATATTTT. Its translation: CASSLESGRGYTIYF. The chain joins TRBV7-8 to TRBJ1-3, with a weak D call TRBD1 (6 bases). CDR1 and CDR2 from the germline V gene are SGHVS and FQNEAQ. The V and J ends lost 1 base and 8 bases respectively, with 15 bases between them. The CDR3 runs 15 residues. The whole variable domain, remainder taken from reference TRBV7-8 and TRBJ1-3, is GAGVSQSPRYKVAKRGQDVALRCDPISGHVSLFWYQQALGQGPEFLTYFQNEAQLDKSGLPSDRFFAERPEGSVSTLKIQRTQQEDSAVYLCASSLESGRGYTIYFGEGSWLTVV.

This clone has a handful of counts. The chain carries TRBV5-4 and TRBJ1-1; maybe TRBD1 (5 bases). The V gene's germline CDR1 is SGHNT and CDR2 YYREEE (reference sequence). The CDR3 runs 12 residues. V lost 2 bases and J lost 6, with 8 bases in between. In DNA form, the CDR3 reads TGTGCCAGCAGCTTTACGGGGGCTGAAGCTTTCTTT. The encoded protein is CASSFTGAEAFF. The variable domain in full, with the rest retrieved from reference TRBV5-4 and TRBJ1-1, is ETGVTQSPTHLIKTRGQQVTLRCSSQSGHNTVSWYQQALGQGPQFIFQYYREEENGRGNFPPRFSGLQFPNYSSELNVNALELDDSALYLCASSFTGAEAFFGQGTRLTVV.

The CDR3 is CASSILGPSAEAFF. The CDR3 DNA reads TGTGCCAGTAGTATACTCGGCCCTTCGGCTGAAGCTTTCTTT. The V and J genes are TRBV19 and TRBJ1-1; D gene uncertain. Germline CDR1 is LNHDA and CDR2 is SQIVND (reference sequence). This CDR3 has 14 amino acids. The V end was cut by 2 bases, the J end by 6 bases, with 13 bases between.

The chain combines TRBV10-3 with TRBJ2-2, with 7 bases aligning to TRBD1. Germline values: CDR1 ENHRY, CDR2 SYGVKD. The trim removed 9 bases at V and 5 bases at J, leaving 9 bases unmatched. This CDR3 is 14 amino acids long. Here the CDR3 DNA reads TGTGCCATAAGCGAGGACAGGCTGACCGGGGAGCTGTTTTTT. Translated, it gives CAISEDRLTGELFF.